The next 9 T cell receptor beta chains were all read from a single sample in a study of lymphopenia after photon versus proton radiotherapy. Only in-frame clones appear in the TCRdb table, and some are missing; sequencing was by immunoSEQ multiplex PCR. This table has some 76,000 clones, roughly 90% appearing once. The sample in question was peripheral blood, obtained from a patient treated with photon-based radiotherapy. These receptor sequences come from a woman in her forties with cholangiocarcinoma.

In this sample, this clone turned up a few times. V is TRBV2 and J is TRBJ1-6, with D possibly matching TRBD1 (5 bases). The V end was cut by 5 bases, the J end by 7 bases, with 12 bases between. CDR3 length equals 14 residues. The germline CDR1 and CDR2 sequences are SNHLY and FYNNEI. CDR3: CASSKTASNSPLHF. CDR3 coding DNA: TGTGCCAGCAGTAAGACAGCGTCCAATTCACCCCTCCACTTT.

The rearrangement uses TRBV6-1 and TRBJ1-2; possible D gene TRBD1, 5 bases. Trimming shortened V by 4 bases and J by 6 bases, and 18 bases separated the two germline ends. CDR1 is MNHNS, CDR2 SASEGT, per germline. This CDR3 contains 15 residues. For the CDR3, the DNA is TGTGCCAGCAGTGGCGTCGCGGGGGGTGAGGATGGCTACACCTTC. Translated, it gives CASSGVAGGEDGYTF.

This chain connects TRBV5-8 to TRBJ2-7; 7 bases align to TRBD1. Looked up from germline, CDR1 is SGHTS and CDR2 is YDEGEE. CDR3 size: 13 residues. Trimming at V came to 6 bases and at J to 4 bases, leaving 7 bases not matched to a gene. The CDR3 loop is CASNPDREYEQYF. The CDR3 bases are TGTGCCAGCAACCCAGACAGGGAGTACGAGCAGTACTTC.

The chain links TRBV5-8 to TRBJ2-3; D possibly corresponds to TRBD1 (6 bases). The germline V gene encodes CDR1 SGHTS and CDR2 YDEGEE. The CDR3 is 19 residues long. With 3 bases removed from V and 0 bases from J, the gap between germline ends came to 23 bases. The CDR3 loop reads CASSSLSYDRSISTDTQYF. The CDR3 DNA follows: TGTGCCAGCAGCTCCCTATCTTACGACAGGTCGATAAGCACAGATACGCAGTATTTT.

This chain connects TRBV4-2 to TRBJ2-7; possibly TRBD1 for D (6 bases). Trimming stripped 0 bases from V and 5 bases from J, with 8 bases between. The germline V gene encodes CDR1 LGHNA and CDR2 YNFKEQ. This CDR3 comprises 13 residues. The CDR3 sequence: CASSQDRGNEQYF. The CDR3 DNA reads as TGTGCCAGCAGCCAAGATAGGGGGAACGAGCAGTACTTC.

V usage is TRBV4-3 and J usage is TRBJ1-3, with 9 bases fitting TRBD1. Losses at the gene ends were 4 bases for V and 1 base for J; bases not matched to a gene: 2. CDR3 length: 15 residues. Germline assignment: CDR1 LGHNA and CDR2 YSLEER. The CDR3 DNA follows: TGCGCCAGCAGCCCGGACAGGGGATCTGGAAACACCATATATTTT. As protein: CASSPDRGSGNTIYF.

The rearrangement joins TRBV10-1 to TRBJ1-1; D not resolved. The CDR3 is made up of 13 amino acids. The germline V and J ends were trimmed by 3 bases and 10 bases, with 15 bases remaining between them. CDR1 and CDR2 from the germline V gene are WNHNN and SYGVQD (reference sequence). CDR3 residues: CASSDRRFEGAFF. CDR3 sequence (DNA): TGCGCCAGCAGTGACAGGAGGTTCGAAGGAGCTTTCTTT.

The V gene is TRBV14, the J gene TRBJ1-1; D is perhaps TRBD1 (5 bases). CDR1 and CDR2 (germline): SGHDN, FVKESK. Trimming shortened V by 4 bases and J by 5 bases, and 14 bases separated the two germline ends. The CDR3 length is 14 residues. CDR3 in amino acids: CASSRKSEGTEAFF. DNA for the CDR3: TGTGCCAGCAGCCGTAAGTCCGAGGGGACTGAAGCTTTCTTT. The full variable domain, its missing parts supplied by reference TRBV14 and TRBJ1-1, is EAGVTQFPSHSVIEKGQTVTLRCDPISGHDNLYWYRRVMGKEIKFLLHFVKESKQDESGMPNNRFLAERTGGTYSTLKVQPAELEDSGVYFCASSRKSEGTEAFFGQGTRLTVV.

The chain carries TRBV7-9 and TRBJ1-2, with 9 bases lining up with TRBD1. Trimming cost V 5 bases and J 4 bases; bases outside gene matches: 11. The CDR3 is made up of 16 amino acids. Germline V gene data show CDR1 as SEHNR and CDR2 as FQNEAQ (reference sequence). The chain's CDR3 is CASSRSQGDRAYGYTF. CDR3 coding DNA: TGTGCCAGCAGCCGTTCACAAGGGGACAGGGCCTATGGCTACACCTTC.